One sample yielded the 21 T cell receptor beta chains listed below, sequenced in a study of blood T cell repertoires in COVID-19. TCRdb's copy holds only in-frame clones and misses some; the assay was immunoSEQ multiplex PCR. The profile shows 130,000 to 150,000 clones, around 89% of them singletons. The source material was PBMCs or T cells enriched from blood (not recorded which). The receptor source for this set is a woman aged 25 to 39 with acute COVID-19.

This chain connects TRBV3-1 (or the pseudogene TRBV3-2) to TRBJ1-1; 7 bases fit TRBD1. V shed 4 bases, J shed 6 bases, and the junction held 8 bases outside the gene matches. CDR3 length: 14 residues. Germline-derived CDR1 and CDR2 are LGHDT and YNNKEL (reference sequence). The CDR3 DNA reads TGTGCCAGCAGCCCCCTACAGGGGATATCTGAAGCTTTCTTT. Amino acids: CASSPLQGISEAFF.

The V gene is TRBV11-3, the J gene TRBJ2-2, with no clear D. The length of the CDR3 is 14 residues. Germline V gene lookup returns CDR1 SGHNT and CDR2 YENEEA. The V and J ends lost 5 bases and 3 bases respectively, with 10 bases between them. In DNA, the CDR3 is TGTGCCAGCAGCGTAACAGCCGACACCGGGGAGCTGTTTTTT. Translated, it gives CASSVTADTGELFF.

The gene calls are TRBV25-1 and TRBJ1-2; 9 positions agree with TRBD1. This CDR3 comprises 13 residues. Germline lookup yields CDR1 MGHDK and CDR2 SYGVNS. Losses at the gene ends were 5 bases for V and 8 bases for J; bases not matched to a gene: 6. The CDR3 DNA reads TGTGCCAGCAGTAAGGACAGGGGATTGGGCTACACCTTC. Its protein product is CASSKDRGLGYTF.

The chain carries TRBV29-1 and TRBJ2-5; 9 bases are shared with TRBD2. Trimming at V came to 5 bases and at J to 5 bases, leaving 18 bases not matched to a gene. Germline CDR1 and CDR2: SQVTM and ANQGSEA. This CDR3 contains 17 residues. The CDR3 DNA is TGCAGCGTTTTGGGGGTGATTTCCAGCGGGAGGATGGAGACCCAGTACTTC. Protein sequence: CSVLGVISSGRMETQYF.

CDR3 sequence (DNA): TGTGCCAGCAGCTTTATAAAGCCAGGATATAGCAATCAGCCCCAGCATTTT. Protein: CASSFIKPGYSNQPQHF. The rearrangement joins TRBV12-1 to TRBJ1-5; the table calls TRBD1, which could not be checked here. TRBV12-1 is a pseudogene locus. The CDR3 has 17 amino acids.

The CDR3 sequence: CASSLGQDYHNEQFF. The DNA for the CDR3 is TGTGCCAGCAGCTTAGGGCAGGACTACCACAATGAGCAGTTCTTC. The chain is built from TRBV13 and TRBJ2-1; D is possibly TRBD2 (6 bases). CDR3 length: 15 amino acids. Trimming pared 0 bases from V and 5 bases from J, leaving 11 bases between. CDR1 PRHDT and CDR2 FYEKMQ come from the germline V gene (reference sequence).

The chain combines TRBV6-6 with TRBJ1-6; unclear D gene. This CDR3 contains 14 residues. Looked up from germline, CDR1 is MNHNY and CDR2 is SVGAGI (reference sequence). Trimming removed 6 bases from V and 5 bases from J, with 11 bases in between. The CDR3: CASRREGHNSPLHF. The DNA of the CDR3 is TGTGCCAGCAGGAGAGAGGGCCATAATTCACCCCTCCACTTT.

The V and J genes are TRBV19 and TRBJ1-5; D uncertain. The CDR3 covers 17 residues. Germline values: CDR1 LNHDA, CDR2 SQIVND (reference sequence). The V and J ends lost 9 bases and 0 bases respectively, with 21 bases between them. DNA for the CDR3: TGTGCCAGCAAGCCTACCTGGGGAGCCTATAGCAATCAGCCCCAGCATTTT. Translating it yields CASKPTWGAYSNQPQHF.

J is TRBJ2-3 and V is TRBV7-9, with 10 bases matching TRBD1. The CDR3 loop spans 16 amino acids. V was pared by 5 bases and J by 0 bases, with 5 bases of the junction left unmatched. In germline, CDR1 is SEHNR, CDR2 FQNEAQ (reference sequence). For the CDR3, the DNA is TGTGCCAGCAGCCCGACAGGGGGCATAAGCACAGATACGCAGTATTTT. It yields the protein CASSPTGGISTDTQYF.

The chain uses TRBV5-5 and TRBJ1-1; no clear D. V lost 3 bases and J 0 bases, leaving 12 bases between the germline ends. The CDR3 consists of 15 residues. CDR1 and CDR2 from the germline V gene are SGHKS and YYEKEE (reference sequence). The CDR3, as DNA: TGTGCCAGCAGCTACGCGGGAGGGATGAACACTGAAGCTTTCTTT. This encodes CASSYAGGMNTEAFF.

This clone has more than one count but fewer than ten. This chain uses TRBV15 with TRBJ2-3, with 7 bases lining up with TRBD2. Germline lookup yields CDR1 LNHNV and CDR2 YYDKDF (reference sequence). V shed 5 bases and J 2 bases; nucleotides not matched to a gene: 10. CDR3 length: 16 residues. The CDR3 sequence is CATSSRLAFNTDTQYF. In nucleotides, the CDR3 is TGTGCCACCAGCTCAAGACTAGCATTTAACACAGATACGCAGTATTTT. The variable domain in full, completed from reference TRBV15 and TRBJ2-3, reads DAMVIQNPRYQVTQFGKPVTLSCSQTLNHNVMYWYQQKSSQAPKLLFHYYDKDFNNEADTPDNFQSRRPNTSFCFLDIRSPGLGDTAMYLCATSSRLAFNTDTQYFGPGTRLTVL.

The V gene is TRBV29-1, the J gene TRBJ2-7; D is ambiguous. The germline gives CDR1 SQVTM, CDR2 ANQGSEA. V was cut by 7 bases and J by 3 bases, with 10 bases left in between. CDR3 length: 11 residues. DNA for the CDR3: TGCAGCGCCAAGACAATCTACGAGCAGTACTTC. Protein: CSAKTIYEQYF.

There are a few counts of this clone. The chain has TRBV19 and TRBJ2-1; 7 nucleotides match TRBD1. Germline CDR1 and CDR2: LNHDA and SQIVND (reference sequence). This CDR3 has 14 amino acids. V was pared by 8 bases and J by 4 bases, with 8 bases of the junction left unmatched. The CDR3 reads CASHTGDGYNEQFF. CDR3 DNA sequence: TGTGCCAGTCATACAGGGGACGGGTACAATGAGCAGTTCTTC.

V and J are TRBV9 and TRBJ1-5, with D hard to call. Trimming took off 0 bases at V and 6 bases at J, with 13 bases between the two ends. This CDR3 contains 15 residues. The V gene's germline CDR1 is SGDLS and CDR2 YYNGEE. In DNA, the CDR3 is TGTGCCAGCAGCGTAGGTACCGAGCCGGGTCAGCCCCAGCATTTT. Amino acids: CASSVGTEPGQPQHF.

This clone showed up just once. J is TRBJ2-2 and V is TRBV4-3; TRBD2 aligns across 12 bases. This CDR3 spans 17 amino acids. Trimming at V came to 4 bases and at J to 5 bases, leaving 8 bases not matched to a gene. Germline lookup yields CDR1 LGHNA and CDR2 YSLEER. CDR3 DNA sequence: TGCGCCAGCAGCCTAAGACTAGCGGGAGTGGAAACCGGGGAGCTGTTTTTT. This sequence encodes CASSLRLAGVETGELFF.

The V and J genes are TRBV27 and TRBJ1-1; D possibly corresponds to TRBD1 (6 bases). From germline, CDR1 is MNHEY and CDR2 SMNVEV (reference sequence). The CDR3 covers 13 residues. With 7 bases removed from V and 3 bases from J, the gap between germline ends came to 12 bases. This chain's CDR3 is CASNEKGDTEAFF. The CDR3 region has the DNA TGTGCCAGCAATGAAAAGGGGGACACTGAAGCTTTCTTT.

This sequence joins TRBV7-6 and TRBJ2-1; 8 bases match TRBD2. The ends lost 1 base at V and 4 bases at J; junction bases unmatched: 6. Germline CDR1 and CDR2: SGHVS and FNYEAQ. The CDR3 extends over 16 amino acids. CDR3 DNA sequence: TGTGCCAGCAGCTTAGAACCGGGACTAGGGTACAATGAGCAGTTCTTC. It translates to CASSLEPGLGYNEQFF.

The gene calls are TRBV7-9 and TRBJ2-7, with a tentative D call TRBD1 (5 bases). The V gene's germline CDR1 is SEHNR and CDR2 FQNEAQ (reference sequence). This CDR3 is 11 amino acids long. V lost 5 bases and J lost 6, with 8 bases in between. The chain's CDR3 is CASSGAGEQYF. CDR3 in DNA: TGTGCCAGCAGCGGGGCCGGCGAGCAGTACTTC.

This chain connects TRBV28 to TRBJ1-3, with D possibly TRBD1 on 5 matching bases. V lost 5 bases to trimming and J lost 0 bases, with 11 bases between them. Looked up from germline, CDR1 is MDHEN and CDR2 is SYDVKM. The CDR3 length is 15 residues. CDR3 region: CASSLRQLSGNTIYF. CDR3 in DNA: TGTGCCAGCAGTCTAAGACAGCTCTCTGGAAACACCATATATTTT.

The gene calls are TRBV30 and TRBJ1-1; D remains unclear. The germline V gene encodes CDR1 GTSNPN and CDR2 SVGIG (reference sequence). The CDR3 totals 14 residues. Trimming shortened V by 2 bases and J by 5 bases, and 15 bases separated the two germline ends. CDR3 sequence: CAWSRGRTRTEAFF. CDR3 bases: TGTGCCTGGAGTCGGGGTCGGACGAGAACTGAAGCTTTCTTT.

The rearrangement uses TRBV28 and TRBJ1-5; TRBD1 matches at 7 bases. J was trimmed by 0 bases and V by 9 bases; bases with no gene match: 8. Germline V gene sequence: CDR1 MDHEN, CDR2 SYDVKM. The CDR3 is 15 residues long. The CDR3 bases are TGTGCCAGTAAGGGGGCGGGCCATAGCAATCAGCCCCAGCATTTT. Its translation: CASKGAGHSNQPQHF.